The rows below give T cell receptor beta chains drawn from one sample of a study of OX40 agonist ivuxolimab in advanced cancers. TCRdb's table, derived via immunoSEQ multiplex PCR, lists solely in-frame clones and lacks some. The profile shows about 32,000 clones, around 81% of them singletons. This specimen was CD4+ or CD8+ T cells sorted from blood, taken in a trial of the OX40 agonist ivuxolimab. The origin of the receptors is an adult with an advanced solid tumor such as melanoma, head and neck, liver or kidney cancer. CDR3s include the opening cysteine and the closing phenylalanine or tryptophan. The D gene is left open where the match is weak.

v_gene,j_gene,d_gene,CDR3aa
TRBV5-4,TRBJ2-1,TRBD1,CASSPTLGTGIFNEQFF
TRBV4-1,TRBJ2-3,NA,CASREGKGLDTQYF
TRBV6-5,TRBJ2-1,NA,CASSYSSEPYNEQFF
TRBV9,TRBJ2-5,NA,CASSASVRTNKETQYF
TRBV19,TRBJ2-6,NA,CASSQVSGANVLTF
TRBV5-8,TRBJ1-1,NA,CASSPPLNTEAFF
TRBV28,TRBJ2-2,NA,CASSVHQGKANTGELFF
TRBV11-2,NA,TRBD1,CASSPRDRTYEQYF
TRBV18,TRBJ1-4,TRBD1,CASSNMTGSINEKLFF
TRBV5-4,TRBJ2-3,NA,CASRMEADTQYF
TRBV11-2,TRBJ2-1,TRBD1,CASSWGQYNEQFF
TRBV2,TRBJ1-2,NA,CASSDTHYGYTF
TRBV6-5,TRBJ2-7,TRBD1,CASSYSGTGVYEQYF
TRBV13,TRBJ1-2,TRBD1,CASSGDREYGYTF
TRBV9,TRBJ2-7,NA,CASSGRAVPYEQYF
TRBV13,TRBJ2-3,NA,CASSFKSDWTSTDTQYF
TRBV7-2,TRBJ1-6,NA,CASSFPVSPLHF
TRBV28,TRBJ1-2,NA,CASSFGGVGNYGYTF
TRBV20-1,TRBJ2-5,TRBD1,CSAYRGETQYF
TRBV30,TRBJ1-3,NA,CAWTPDSNSGNTIYF
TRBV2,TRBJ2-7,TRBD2,CASSEAERGPYEQYF
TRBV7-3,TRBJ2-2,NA,CASSLTFGTGELFF
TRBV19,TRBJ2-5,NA,CASSTGWGKETQYF
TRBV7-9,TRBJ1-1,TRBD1,CASSRDRGTEAFF
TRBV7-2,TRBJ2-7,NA,CASSLEVPGGQYF
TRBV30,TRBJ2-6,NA,CAWTPSGANVLTF
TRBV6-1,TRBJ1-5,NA,CASTLNRSNQPQHF
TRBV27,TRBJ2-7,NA,CASSSRGGTPYEQYF
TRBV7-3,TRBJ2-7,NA,CASSPGLTGLSEQYF
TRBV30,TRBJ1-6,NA,CAWRRSEGPLHF
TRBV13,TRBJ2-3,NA,CASSLLLGAIPTDTQYF
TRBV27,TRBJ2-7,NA,CASSFPLAPEQYF
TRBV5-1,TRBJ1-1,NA,CASSEGMGNTEAFF